The rows below give T cell receptor beta chains drawn from one sample of a study of blood T cells in healthy people across ages. TCRdb reprocessed the 5' RACE reads via MiXCR and lists one record per CDR3 protein. The sample includes 1.5 million to 1.8 million distinct CDR3 sequences, 40% to 45% seen only once; the top ten take 4%. The sequenced sample consisted of blood. The receptors derive from a woman aged 18-30 years in good health. The CDR3 runs from the conserved cysteine through the conserved F or W. The order of the fields is J gene, V gene, clone size, D gene, CDR3 DNA, CDR3 protein. The D gene is left open where the match is weak. Some rows have no size entry. The others give once, few or many, or a class for an expanded clone.

TRBJ2-1 | TRBV7-9 | NA | NA | TGTGCCAGCAGCTTTGACCTAATATGGAATGAGCAGTTCTTC | CASSFDLIWNEQFF
TRBJ2-1 | TRBV11-1 | NA | TRBD1 | TGTGCCAGCGGGCCTCGACAGGGTGGCCACAATGAGCAGTTCTTC | CASGPRQGGHNEQFF
TRBJ2-7 | TRBV10-3 | NA | NA | TGTGCCATCAGTGAGTCGCTGCAGCAAGCCTACGAGCAGTACTTC | CAISESLQQAYEQYF
TRBJ1-5 | TRBV7-9 | NA | NA | TGTGCCAGCAGCCCGGCCGGGGCATCTAATAGCAATCAGCCCCAGCATTTT | CASSPAGASNSNQPQHF
TRBJ1-2 | TRBV12-3/TRBV12-4 | few | NA | TGTGCCAGCAGTTTCGGTGACAGGAGCTACACCTTC | CASSFGDRSYTF
TRBJ1-1 | TRBV24-1 | NA | NA | TGTGCCACCAGTGACTTCGACAGCGGCCAAGCTTTCTTT | CATSDFDSGQAFF
TRBJ2-1 | TRBV15 | NA | TRBD2 | TGTGCCACCAGAGGGATTAGCGGGGTTGTCAATGAGCAGTTCTTC | CATRGISGVVNEQFF
TRBJ1-2 | TRBV5-6 | NA | NA | TGTGCCAGCAGCCGCACAGGGAGCTACACCTTC | CASSRTGSYTF
TRBJ2-7 | TRBV20-1 | NA | NA | TGCAGTGCTAGAGCTCTCCTGAGACTAGTAACAACCTACGAGCAGTACTTC | CSARALLRLVTTYEQYF
TRBJ2-3 | TRBV7-2 | few | TRBD2 | TGTGCCAGCAGCTTTAGCGGGGGGGCTGGAGATACGCAGTATTTT | CASSFSGGAGDTQYF
TRBJ1-2 | TRBV20-1 | NA | NA | TGCAGTGCTAGAGACCAGCCCGTCCGTGGCTACACCTTC | CSARDQPVRGYTF
TRBJ1-1 | TRBV7-8 | NA | NA | TGTGCCAGCAGCCAAATAAGAGGGGTGCGGATGAACACTGAAGCTTTCTTT | CASSQIRGVRMNTEAFF
TRBJ2-5 | TRBV12-3/TRBV12-4 | few | NA | TGTGCCAGCAGTCTTGGGACGCGACAAGAGACCCAGTACTTC | CASSLGTRQETQYF
TRBJ1-1 | TRBV28 | few | TRBD1 | TGTGCCAGCAGTCCCCCCCCGGACAGGTCCTTCGAAGCTTTCTTT | CASSPPPDRSFEAFF
TRBJ1-4 | TRBV6-1 | once | NA | TGTGCCAGCAGTGAACTAGACAGCGGTGTTGGGTCTATAGGTGAAAAACTGTTTTTT | CASSELDSGVGSIGEKLFF
TRBJ2-1 | TRBV2 | few | TRBD2 | TGTGCCAGCAGGGGGACTAGCGGGGCCTACAATGAGCAGTTCTTC | CASRGTSGAYNEQFF
TRBJ2-1 | TRBV5-1 | NA | TRBD2 | TGCGCCAGCAGTCCACTAGCGGAGCCTTACAATGAGCAGTTCTTC | CASSPLAEPYNEQFF
TRBJ1-2 | TRBV9 | few | NA | TGTGCCAGCAGCGTAGGCGTGGGACACGACTATGGCTACACCTTC | CASSVGVGHDYGYTF
TRBJ1-1 | TRBV29-1 | NA | NA | TGCAGCGTGCCCGGGGGACAACGATACATGAACACTGAAGCTTTCTTT | CSVPGGQRYMNTEAFF
TRBJ2-5 | TRBV20-1 | NA | NA | TGCAGTGCTAGAGCGCGAGAGACCCAGTACTTC | CSARARETQYF
TRBJ1-5 | TRBV21-1 | NA | NA | TGTGCCACTGGGGTACAGGCGAACAATCAGCCCCAGCATTTT | CATGVQANNQPQHF
TRBJ2-1 | TRBV4-2 | many | TRBD2 | TGTGCCAGCAGCCAAGATGAAACTAGCGGTTACAATGAGCAGTTCTTC | CASSQDETSGYNEQFF
TRBJ2-7 | TRBV7-2 | NA | TRBD1 | TGTGCCAGCAGCTTAGTTGGGACAGGGGGCCCGATCGGATCGGTCGAGCAGTACTTC | CASSLVGTGGPIGSVEQYF
TRBJ1-3 | TRBV7-9 | many | NA | TGTGCCAGCAGAATCGGATCTGGGGCTGGAAACACCATATATTTT | CASRIGSGAGNTIYF
TRBJ1-2 | TRBV29-1 | few | TRBD1 | TGCAGCGCCCGGACAGGGCTCTATGGCTACACCTTC | CSARTGLYGYTF
TRBJ1-3 | TRBV18 | few | NA | TGTGCCAGCTCACCACCAGGTCTAAGCTCTGGAAACACCATATATTTT | CASSPPGLSSGNTIYF
TRBJ2-1 | TRBV5-1 | once | NA | TGCGCCAGCAGCGCAGGGAGTTTCTACAGTGAGCAGTTCTTC | CASSAGSFYSEQFF
TRBJ1-2 | TRBV4-3 | NA | NA | TGCGCCAGCAGCCCAGAAGGACCACACGCCTATGGCTACACCTTC | CASSPEGPHAYGYTF
TRBJ2-5 | TRBV6-1 | few | NA | TGTGCCAGCAGTTTCGGGACTGATTACAATGAGCAGTACTTC | CASSFGTDYNEQYF
TRBJ2-7 | TRBV6-6 | NA | NA | TGTGCCAGTCAACGAGGCCTTCAAGAGTACTTC | CASQRGLQEYF
TRBJ1-1 | TRBV5-1 | few | NA | TGCGCCAGCAGCCCGGGACACTTCAACACTGAAGCTTTCTTT | CASSPGHFNTEAFF